Following are 2 T cell receptor beta chains from one sample sequenced in a study of blood T cell repertoires in COVID-19. Sequencing used immunoSEQ multiplex PCR; TCRdb keeps in-frame clones, though not all of them. The repertoire holds around 130,000 clones, with around four fifths as singletons. Sequenced sample: peripheral blood. All receptors come from a man between 35 and 55 years old with active or convalescent COVID-19.

The chain recombines TRBV6-1 with TRBJ2-3; TRBD1 matches at 7 bases. The CDR3 length is 15 residues. V trimming: 3 bases; J trimming: 2 bases; junction bases outside the gene matches: 5. The germline gives CDR1 MNHNS, CDR2 SASEGT. The CDR3, as DNA: TGTGCCAGCAGTGAGCAGGGGGTCCTCACAGATACGCAGTATTTT. Protein product: CASSEQGVLTDTQYF.

This chain connects TRBV5-1 to TRBJ1-1; TRBD1 agrees at 8 bases. V dropped 4 bases and J dropped 1; count of bases not matched to a gene: 6. The CDR3 has 15 amino acids. The germline V gene encodes CDR1 SGHRS and CDR2 YFSETQ. CDR3 in DNA: TGCGCCAGCAGCACCGACAGGGGAGGGAACACTGAAGCTTTCTTT. Protein sequence: CASSTDRGGNTEAFF.